Listed below are T cell receptor beta chains from one sample, sequenced in a study of OX40 agonist ivuxolimab in advanced cancers. Only in-frame clones appear in the TCRdb table, and some are missing; sequencing was by immunoSEQ multiplex PCR. The sample has around 67,000 clones; 87% are singletons. Sequenced material: CD4+ or CD8+ T cells sorted from blood, taken in a trial of the OX40 agonist ivuxolimab. These TCRs come from an adult with an advanced solid tumor such as melanoma, head and neck, liver or kidney cancer. CDR3s include the opening cysteine and the closing phenylalanine or tryptophan. The D gene is left open where the match is weak. The size field is filled for only some rows; it gives once, few, many or a size class.

TRBJ2-1,TRBD2,17,.,TRBV7-9,TGTGCCAGCAGCCAAGGACTAGCGGGAGGGCCTTGGAATGAGCAGTTCTTC,CASSQGLAGGPWNEQFF
TRBJ2-2,.,15,.,TRBV7-2,TGTGCCAGCAGCTCGCCCACAGGGCTTCCCGGGGAGCTGTTTTTT,CASSSPTGLPGELFF
TRBJ2-5,TRBD1,17,.,TRBV5-1,TGCGCCAGCAGCTTAACTTACCGGACAGGGGAGAGAGAGACCCAGTACTTC,CASSLTYRTGERETQYF
TRBJ2-1,TRBD2,14,.,TRBV30,TGTGCCTGGAGTGTACTAGCGGGGTACAATGAGCAGTTCTTC,CAWSVLAGYNEQFF
TRBJ1-2,.,15,.,TRBV30,TGTGCCTGGAGTGTACGCCGCGTTTCGGACTATGGCTACACCTTC,CAWSVRRVSDYGYTF
TRBJ2-2,.,18,.,TRBV5-4,TGTGCCAGCAGCCTTCCATCTAGCGAAAGAGGGGGGTCCGGGGAGCTGTTTTTT,CASSLPSSERGGSGELFF
TRBJ2-3,.,16,once,TRBV9,TGTGCCAGCAGCGTAGAGGGGCAGCGCAGCACAGATACGCAGTATTTT,CASSVEGQRSTDTQYF
TRBJ1-1,TRBD1,14,.,TRBV19,TGTGCCAGTAGCGGACAGGTCAGGGGCACTGAAGCTTTCTTT,CASSGQVRGTEAFF
TRBJ2-6,.,18,.,TRBV7-2,TGTGCCAGCAGCTTAGCTCGGCAGGGCCGCTCTGGGGCCAACGTCCTGACTTTC,CASSLARQGRSGANVLTF
TRBJ2-7,.,13,.,TRBV28,TGTGCCAGCCTAAGTGGCTCTTCCTACGAGCAGTACTTC,CASLSGSSYEQYF
TRBJ2-7,.,18,.,TRBV15,TGTGCCACCAGCAGGCCCTCCACCCCGGGAGATCCTACGAGCGGGCAGTACTTC,CATSRPSTPGDPTSGQYF
TRBJ1-2,TRBD1,16,.,TRBV4-1,TGCGCCAGCAGCCAAGATACAGGGGACACCGGCTATGGCTACACCTTC,CASSQDTGDTGYGYTF
TRBJ1-2,TRBD1,13,.,TRBV29-1,TGCAGCGTTGAAGAGACAGGGAACTATGGCTACACCTTC,CSVEETGNYGYTF
TRBJ2-7,TRBD2,17,.,TRBV5-4,TGTGCCAGCAGCTTGGTTGTCCTAGCGGGAACCGGGGGCGAGCAGTACTTC,CASSLVVLAGTGGEQYF
TRBJ2-5,TRBD1,15,.,TRBV7-2,TGTGCCAGCAGCTCCCGGACAGGGGATCAAGAGACCCAGTACTTC,CASSSRTGDQETQYF
TRBJ1-5,TRBD1,15,.,TRBV28,TGTGCCAGCAGCCCCCCCACAGGGGGCGGAAAGCCCCAGCATTTT,CASSPPTGGGKPQHF
TRBJ1-2,.,15,.,TRBV25-1,TGTGCCAGCAGTGGACCGGGACAAGAAAACTATGGCTACACCTTC,CASSGPGQENYGYTF
TRBJ2-1,TRBD1,14,.,TRBV28,TGTGCCGGGTCAGGGGGCAGATACCTCAATGAGCAGTTCTTC,CAGSGGRYLNEQFF
TRBJ2-7,.,13,.,TRBV7-2,TGTGCCAGCAGCGCCGAGGAGTTTCGCGAGCAGTACTTC,CASSAEEFREQYF
TRBJ1-3,.,15,.,TRBV6-5,TGTGCCAGCAGCCCCCGCGGGAGCTCTGGAAACACCATATATTTT,CASSPRGSSGNTIYF
TRBJ1-5,TRBD1,15,.,TRBV28,TGTGCCAGCAGTTTCGGGGACAGTAGCAATCAGCCCCAGCATTTT,CASSFGDSSNQPQHF
TRBJ1-1,.,12,.,TRBV27,TGTGCCAGCTTCGGCTTTAACACTGAAGCTTTCTTT,CASFGFNTEAFF
TRBJ1-1,TRBD1,14,.,TRBV29-1,TGCAGCGTTAGGACAGGCTTTGGGGACACTGAAGCTTTCTTT,CSVRTGFGDTEAFF
TRBJ1-2,TRBD1,18,.,TRBV7-2,TGTGCCAGCAGCTTAGAGGGGTTGGGCCTAGGGGGCTTCTATGGCTACACCTTC,CASSLEGLGLGGFYGYTF
TRBJ2-3,TRBD1,15,few,TRBV9,TGTGCCAGCACCACTACAGGGGGTGGTCCAGATACGCAGTATTTT,CASTTTGGGPDTQYF
TRBJ2-7,.,15,.,TRBV5-5,TGTGCCAGCAGCTTGGAGACAGGCCAATCCTACGAGCAGTACTTC,CASSLETGQSYEQYF
TRBJ1-3,.,16,.,TRBV19,TGTGCCAGTCGCCCCTGGCAGCCGTACTCTGGAAACACCATATATTTT,CASRPWQPYSGNTIYF
TRBJ2-5,TRBD2,14,.,TRBV11-2,TGTGCCAGCAGCGTGGGACTAGCCCGTGAGACCCAGTACTTC,CASSVGLARETQYF
TRBJ1-5,.,15,.,TRBV6-6,TGTGCCAGCAGTTTTGGGCAGCTAAACAATCAGCCCCAGCATTTT,CASSFGQLNNQPQHF
TRBJ2-7,TRBD2,16,.,TRBV4-2,TGTGCCAGCAGCCCCCTTACTAGCGGGGGACCCTACGAGCAGTACTTC,CASSPLTSGGPYEQYF
TRBJ2-7,.,16,.,TRBV5-1,TGCGCCAGCAGCAATTCCTTTAGGACAGTCACCTACGAGCAGTACTTC,CASSNSFRTVTYEQYF
TRBJ2-1,.,15,.,TRBV2,TGTGCCAGCAGTGAAGCGGCAAACACATACAATGAGCAGTTCTTC,CASSEAANTYNEQFF
TRBJ1-3,.,15,.,TRBV15,TGTGCCACCAGCAGAGATTCAGGGATTGGAAACACCATATATTTT,CATSRDSGIGNTIYF
TRBJ2-2,TRBD1,15,.,TRBV5-1,TGCGCCAGCAGCTCCGGGACAGGGAATCCCGGGGAGCTGTTTTTT,CASSSGTGNPGELFF
TRBJ1-1,.,13,.,TRBV11-3,TGTGCCAGCAGCTCCTTTCAGGGAAGTGAAGCTTTCTTT,CASSSFQGSEAFF
TRBJ2-7,TRBD1,15,.,TRBV6-4,TGTGCCAGCAGCTTACTTCCGGGACAGGGCTACGAGCAGTACTTC,CASSLLPGQGYEQYF
TRBJ1-2,.,17,once,TRBV15,TGTGCCACCAGCAGAGATCGCCAGGGAAGGGAGGCTTATGGCTACACCTTC,CATSRDRQGREAYGYTF
TRBJ2-1,TRBD2,18,.,TRBV7-2,TGTGCCAGCAGCTTAAACCCCAGACTAGCGGGCGTTTACAATGAGCAGTTCTTC,CASSLNPRLAGVYNEQFF
TRBJ2-7,TRBD1,14,.,TRBV30,TGTGCCTGGAGTGCCGGGACAGGAGTCACCGAGCAGTACTTC,CAWSAGTGVTEQYF
TRBJ2-2,.,15,.,TRBV7-7,TGTGCCAGCAGCTTAGGGGCAGGGAATACCGGGGAGCTGTTTTTT,CASSLGAGNTGELFF
TRBJ1-1,.,16,.,TRBV28,TGTGCCAGCAGTTTACACGGGACGGCCCTGAACACTGAAGCTTTCTTT,CASSLHGTALNTEAFF
TRBJ2-5,.,14,once,TRBV21-1,TGTGCCAGCAGCATCCCGGGTAAGCAAGAGACCCAGTACTTC,CASSIPGKQETQYF
TRBJ2-2,.,14,.,TRBV10-3,TGTGCCATCAGTGGGACTTGGTTCGGCGGGGAGCTGTTTTTT,CAISGTWFGGELFF
TRBJ1-1,.,15,.,TRBV6-6,TGTGCCAGCAGTTACTCGGGCAGGGTGGGCACTGAAGCTTTCTTT,CASSYSGRVGTEAFF
TRBJ1-2,TRBD1,13,.,TRBV28,TGTGCCAGCAGTGAGGACAGGGTGGGTCGCTACACCTTC,CASSEDRVGRYTF
TRBJ2-3,.,13,.,TRBV6-6,TGTGCCAGCAGTTATGGCGGGCCAGATACGCAGTATTTT,CASSYGGPDTQYF